This T cell receptor (beta chain) derives from a study of cytomegalovirus exposure and HLA in healthy donors. The study, taken as a whole, reports: The dataset shows that most TCR sequences were rare, while some public TCRs occurred in many donors.

PCR was performed using 60 Vbeta and 13 Jbeta primers. TCRdb keeps only in-frame clones here, not all; method: immunoSEQ multiplex PCR. The data contain around 140,000 clones, around 80% of them singletons. With regard to this clone: Its antigen remains unidentified.

The CDR3 has 15 residues. Germline V gene lookup returns CDR1 SEHNR and CDR2 FQNEAQ (reference sequence). The sequenced sample was PBMCs. The chain combines TRBV7-9 with TRBJ2-5, with 7 nucleotides matching TRBD2. The end of the DNA is better explained by TRBJ2-7, so the J call may be wrong. The receptor comes from a female donor in good health and CMV-seropositive. CDR3 nucleotide sequence: TGTGCCAGCAGCTTAGGGGCTAGCGGATCCTACGAGCAGTACTTC. Translated, it gives CASSLGASGSYEQYF.